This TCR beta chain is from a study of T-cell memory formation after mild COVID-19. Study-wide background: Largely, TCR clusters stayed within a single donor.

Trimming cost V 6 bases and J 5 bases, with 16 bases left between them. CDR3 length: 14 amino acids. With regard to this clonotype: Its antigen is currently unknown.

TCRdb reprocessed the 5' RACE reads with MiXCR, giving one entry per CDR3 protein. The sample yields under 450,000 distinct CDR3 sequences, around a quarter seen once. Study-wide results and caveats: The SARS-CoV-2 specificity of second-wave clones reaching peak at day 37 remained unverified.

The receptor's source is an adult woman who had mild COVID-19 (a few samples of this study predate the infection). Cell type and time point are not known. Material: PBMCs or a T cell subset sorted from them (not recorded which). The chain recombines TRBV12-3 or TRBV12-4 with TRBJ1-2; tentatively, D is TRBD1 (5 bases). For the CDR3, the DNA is TGTGCCAGCAGCGGGGGGGGACCGCGTTATGGCTACACCTTC. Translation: CASSGGGPRYGYTF.